The source of this T cell receptor (beta chain) is a study of blood T cell repertoires in COVID-19. Study information: Researchers got acute and convalescent COVID-19 samples from the United States, Italy and Spain.

Original data processing: Reference gene primers were amplified, and this amplification served to estimate nucleated cell counts. Some clones are missing from TCRdb's copy, which holds only in-frame ones; the method was immunoSEQ multiplex PCR. The D gene and trimming were derived from the DNA, and the V and J assignments and clone size from that table. The sample carries 140,000 to 150,000 clones, roughly 86% recorded once. Trimming removed 3 bases from V and 2 bases from J, with 25 bases in between. Germline V gene sequence: CDR1 SGHDN, CDR2 FVKESK. This CDR3 region has 19 residues. Sequencing was performed on peripheral blood. V gene TRBV14 combines with J gene TRBJ2-5; a possible D gene is TRBD2 (6 bases). The TCR sequence derives from an older man with acute or convalescent COVID-19. CDR3 amino acids: CASSHTAQSSGRIQETQYF. CDR3 in DNA: TGTGCCAGCAGCCATACGGCACAGAGTTCAGGGAGGATTCAAGAGACCCAGTACTTC.